This TCR beta chain was documented in a study of long-term antiretroviral therapy in people with HIV. The study's findings and limits: At every time point, clones expanded before ART dominated the repertoire.

Of note for this clone: No antigen is known for it.

Survey-level immunoSEQ v3.0 assays were run. Each sample had sequencing targeting about 40,000-50,000 T-cell genomes. Data came from immunoSEQ multiplex PCR; TCRdb stores just in-frame clones and leaves some out. The top ten hold around 4.3% of the sample, which has fewer than 20,000 clones, approximately 94% seen once. The V gene's germline CDR1 is SGHAT and CDR2 FQDESV (reference sequence). The length of the CDR3 is 15 residues. V shed 4 bases and J 5 bases; nucleotides not matched to a gene: 7. Sequenced here: unsorted PBMCs, sampled around 6.4 years after starting antiretroviral therapy. The chain is built from TRBV11-1 and TRBJ2-1; 8 bases map to TRBD2. This sequence originates from a woman aged 50 to 60 with HIV. The DNA of the CDR3 is TGTGCCAGCAGCTCACGACTAGCGTACGACAATGAGCAGTTCTTC. Protein sequence: CASSSRLAYDNEQFF.